Below are 13 T cell receptor beta chains sequenced from a single sample in a study of blood T cell repertoires in COVID-19. Profiled with immunoSEQ multiplex PCR; TCRdb holds only in-frame clones, not every one. Of roughly 140,000 clones listed, 88% are singletons. Material for sequencing was peripheral blood. The receptors stem from a man aged 65 to 79 with acute or convalescent COVID-19.

This clone was seen only a few times. CDR3 protein: CASSLVAEPASPLHF. The CDR3 nucleotides read TGTGCCAGCAGCTTGGTGGCGGAACCGGCCTCACCCCTCCACTTT. The chain is built from TRBV5-8 and TRBJ1-6; D unresolved. Trimming shortened V by 0 bases and J by 10 bases, and 14 bases separated the two germline ends. Germline CDR1 and CDR2: SGHTS and YDEGEE. This CDR3 region has 15 residues.

The rearrangement uses TRBV29-1 and TRBJ2-7, with 14 bases matching TRBD2. J gave up 0 bases and V 4 bases, and 2 bases lay outside the gene matches. This CDR3 spans 15 amino acids. CDR1 and CDR2 from the germline V gene are SQVTM and ANQGSEA. The CDR3 is CSVGGTSGSSYEQYF. The CDR3 DNA is TGCAGCGTTGGTGGGACTAGCGGGAGCTCCTACGAGCAGTACTTC.

The rearrangement joins TRBV3-1 (or the pseudogene TRBV3-2) to TRBJ1-2; 8 bases match TRBD1. Trimming took 3 bases from V and 3 from J; bases not matched to a gene: 9. Germline assignment: CDR1 LGHDT and CDR2 YNNKEL (reference sequence). CDR3 length: 16 residues. The CDR3 loop is CASSHGQGPPYYGYTF. The CDR3 DNA is TGTGCCAGCAGCCACGGACAGGGCCCCCCTTACTATGGCTACACCTTC.

The chain joins TRBV11-2 to TRBJ1-6, with D unclear. The CDR3 contains 17 residues. CDR1 SGHAT and CDR2 FQNNGV come from the germline V gene. Trimming pared 1 base from V and 14 bases from J, leaving 24 bases between. The CDR3 sequence: CASSLASVRVVGEALHF. CDR3 nucleotide sequence: TGTGCCAGCAGCTTAGCCTCCGTCCGCGTCGTCGGGGAGGCCCTCCACTTT.

This rearrangement joins TRBV11-2 to TRBJ2-5, with D possibly matching TRBD2 (6 bases). The CDR3 is made up of 17 amino acids. The V end was cut by 6 bases, the J end by 1 base, with 21 bases between. Germline V gene data show CDR1 as SGHAT and CDR2 as FQNNGV. CDR3 residues: CASSSRLGVVSQETQYF. The DNA for the CDR3 is TGTGCCAGCAGTTCAAGACTAGGGGTAGTTTCCCAAGAGACCCAGTACTTC.

The chain employs TRBV12-3 or TRBV12-4 and TRBJ1-2, with 8 bases aligning to TRBD1. J was trimmed by 7 bases and V by 5 bases; bases with no gene match: 6. The CDR3 contains 13 residues. The chain's CDR3 is CASSPWTGFGYTF. As DNA, the CDR3 is TGTGCCAGCAGTCCTTGGACAGGGTTTGGCTACACCTTC.

The chain uses TRBV7-8 and TRBJ2-2, with D possibly being TRBD2 (6 bases). V lost 4 bases and J 5 bases, leaving 11 bases between the germline ends. The germline CDR1 and CDR2 sequences are SGHVS and FQNEAQ. This CDR3 has 14 residues. The CDR3 DNA follows: TGTGCCAGCAGCTCTCGGGAGATGACCGGGGAGCTGTTTTTT. This gives the protein CASSSREMTGELFF. The whole variable domain, filled in from reference TRBV7-8 and TRBJ2-2, reads GAGVSQSPRYKVAKRGQDVALRCDPISGHVSLFWYQQALGQGPEFLTYFQNEAQLDKSGLPSDRFFAERPEGSVSTLKIQRTQQEDSAVYLCASSSREMTGELFFGEGSRLTVL.

The chain couples TRBV11-3 to TRBJ2-1; 10 bases are a match to TRBD1. The CDR3 consists of 13 residues. Germline-derived CDR1 and CDR2 are SGHNT and YENEEA. The ends lost 4 bases at V and 7 bases at J; junction bases unmatched: 1. CDR3 coding DNA: TGTGCCAGCAGCTGGGGACAGGGGAATGAGCAGTTCTTC. This codes for CASSWGQGNEQFF.

This rearrangement joins TRBV5-1 to TRBJ1-1, with 11 bases aligning to TRBD1. Germline trimming cut 7 bases from V and 5 bases from J; bases unmatched to any gene: 16. Germline lookup yields CDR1 SGHRS and CDR2 YFSETQ. The CDR3 runs to 17 residues. CDR3 nucleotide sequence: TGCGCCAGCGGGAGGACAGGGGGCCACGGAGGAGGGACTGAAGCTTTCTTT. Translating gives CASGRTGGHGGGTEAFF. The full variable domain, rest sourced from reference TRBV5-1 and TRBJ1-1, is KAGVTQTPRYLIKTRGQQVTLSCSPISGHRSVSWYQQTPGQGLQFLFEYFSETQRNKGNFPGRFSGRQFSNSRSEMNVSTLELGDSALYLCASGRTGGHGGGTEAFFGQGTRLTVV.

As for this clone: The same CDR3 is also encoded by other DNA sequences in this sample. This chain uses TRBV5-1 with TRBJ1-1; maybe TRBD1 (5 bases). Germline V gene data show CDR1 as SGHRS and CDR2 as YFSETQ. The CDR3 length is 14 residues. Trimming stripped 2 bases from V and 0 bases from J, with 8 bases between. The CDR3 nucleotides are TGCGCCAGCAGCTTAGACAGCTTGAACACTGAAGCTTTCTTT. Its protein product is CASSLDSLNTEAFF. Looking up the rest from reference TRBV5-1 and TRBJ1-1 gives the full variable domain: KAGVTQTPRYLIKTRGQQVTLSCSPISGHRSVSWYQQTPGQGLQFLFEYFSETQRNKGNFPGRFSGRQFSNSRSEMNVSTLELGDSALYLCASSLDSLNTEAFFGQGTRLTVV.

This clone was found a few times. This chain uses TRBV11-2 with TRBJ1-1; D remains ambiguous. CDR3 size: 13 residues. V shed 5 bases and J shed 9 bases, with 16 bases lying between them. CDR1 and CDR2 from the germline V gene are SGHAT and FQNNGV. This CDR3 reads CASSPDSLGKAFF. CDR3 nucleotides: TGTGCCAGCAGCCCCGACTCATTGGGTAAAGCTTTCTTT. The full variable domain, in which reference TRBV11-2 and TRBJ1-1 provide the parts outside the CDR3, is EAGVAQSPRYKIIEKRQSVAFWCNPISGHATLYWYQQILGQGPKLLIQFQNNGVVDDSQLPKDRFSAERLKGVDSTLKIQPAKLEDSAVYLCASSPDSLGKAFFGQGTRLTVV.

The gene calls are TRBV5-1 and TRBJ2-7; 10 nucleotides align to TRBD1. The CDR3 is 14 residues long. The V gene end was trimmed by 4 bases and the J gene end by 4 bases; junction bases not matched to a gene: 5. Germline values: CDR1 SGHRS, CDR2 YFSETQ. The CDR3 DNA is TGCGCCAGCAGCGGGGGACAGGGGAGTTACGAGCAGTACTTC. Protein sequence: CASSGGQGSYEQYF.

The rearrangement joins TRBV27 to TRBJ2-5; perhaps TRBD1 as D (5 bases). V lost 3 bases, J lost 5 bases, and 19 bases lay in between. CDR1 MNHEY and CDR2 SMNVEV come from the germline V gene (reference sequence). The length of the CDR3 is 16 residues. The CDR3 spells CASSLRQSVLWETQYF. Written as DNA, the CDR3 is TGTGCCAGCAGTTTGCGACAGTCTGTGCTTTGGGAGACCCAGTACTTC.